This TCR beta chain was sequenced for a study of T cell responses to AZD1222 COVID-19 vaccine (dated by TCRdb to the early 2020s). About the investigation overall: Because spike-specific TCR depth and breadth did not differ between the two schedules, AZD1222 recipients who got a second dose at roughly 4 weeks were pooled with those who got a second dose at roughly 12 weeks. TCR sequencing covered roughly 230 trial participants: roughly 200 given two doses of AZD1222 and approximately 25 given two doses of MenACWY control vaccine. Trial participants were enrolled into age subgroups of 18-55, 56-69 and 70-plus years, which contained roughly 140, 27 and 60 TCR-sequenced participants, respectively.

The time point label here, explained by the study, means: baseline before first vaccination. Vaccinee samples were obtained from the UK trials COV001 and COV002, which included a single-blind randomized controlled phase 2/3 trial of AZD1222 (ChAdOx1 nCoV-19) in healthy adults. For TCRbeta chain sequencing, PBMC samples were collected from trial participants at day 0 and at day 28 after the second dose. The CDR3 regions of human TCRbeta chains were analyzed by immunosequencing. Regarding the original processing steps: Repertoire TCRs were matched against a reference library of SARS-CoV-2-specific TCRs generated with the MIRA antigen-specificity platform. Breadth meant the fraction of unique TCRs that were SARS-CoV-2-associated, whereas depth meant the fraction of total T cells that were SARS-CoV-2-associated. Each spike-specific TCR was assigned to its reactive spike region and to a CD4 or CD8 class using the MIRA data. Log10-transformed breadth and depth values were compared by one-way ANOVA with Sidak's multiple comparisons tests. As stored in TCRdb, this immuneACCESS dataset retains in-frame rearrangements with V and J assigned. A fraction of the clones does not appear; measured against another copy, unresolved V genes explain less than half of the discrepancy, and the remainder lacks a known reason. D and trimming were read from the DNA, whereas the V and J calls and clone size are those reported in that table. The sample includes 110,000 to 150,000 clones, with 70% to 90% observed a single time. Of the sample, over 2.5% falls within the top ten clones.

V and J are trimmed by 6 bases and 7 bases, and the gene matches miss 7 bases of the junction. The CDR3, cysteine through phenylalanine, is 13 amino acids long. Here the CDR3 DNA is all that survives: 39 bases in frame from base 1. In this sample, this clone turned up once. Its antigen is unknown. Within one base of it there is no much larger clone, and no base qualities were kept. Overall study results and their limits: The 56-69-year group was small, and its depth increase did not reach significance, likely because of low power. Most participants were white British and females outnumbered males, and the authors suggested that clonal diversity may have been underestimated. Nearly half of unique spike-specific TCRs reportedly recognized epitopes outside regions mutated in the B.1.351 and B.1.1.7 variants. Conclusions about previously exposed vaccinees are limited because only six or seven AZD1222 recipients were SARS-CoV-2 seropositive at baseline. No day 14 peak-response samples were available, so repertoires were characterized only after the peak T cell response. Vaccine-associated CD4 TCRs spanned the whole spike protein, with dominant responses in regions 160-218 and 743-854. Spike-specific TCR breadth and depth rose significantly after two AZD1222 doses compared with day 0 and with MenACWY recipients.

The source is an adult in good health. The rearrangement joined TRBV12-3 or TRBV12-4 to TRBJ1-2; TRBD1 agrees with 8 junctional bases. Source: peripheral blood, taken on day 0 of AZD1222 vaccination. The DNA reads as follows: TGTGCCAGCAGCCCCGGGACAGGTGGTGGCTACACCTTC. This encodes CASSPGTGGGYTF.